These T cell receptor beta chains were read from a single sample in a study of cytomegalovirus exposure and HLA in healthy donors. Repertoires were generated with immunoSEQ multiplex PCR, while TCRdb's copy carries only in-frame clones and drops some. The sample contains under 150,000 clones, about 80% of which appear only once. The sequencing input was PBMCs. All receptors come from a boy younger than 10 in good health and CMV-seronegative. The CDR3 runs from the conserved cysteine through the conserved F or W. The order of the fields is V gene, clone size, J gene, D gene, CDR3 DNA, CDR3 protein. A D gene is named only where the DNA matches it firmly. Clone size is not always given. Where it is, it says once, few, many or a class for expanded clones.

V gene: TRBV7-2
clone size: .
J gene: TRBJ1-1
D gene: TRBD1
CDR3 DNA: TGTGCCAGCAGCGTCGGACAGGGGTACACTGAAGCTTTCTTT
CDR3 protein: CASSVGQGYTEAFF

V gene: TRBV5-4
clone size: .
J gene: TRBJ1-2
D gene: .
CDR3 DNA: TGTGCCAGCAGCTTGGACAGTATCTATGGCTACACCTTC
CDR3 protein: CASSLDSIYGYTF

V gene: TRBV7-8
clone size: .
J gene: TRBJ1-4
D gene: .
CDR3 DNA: TGTGCCAGCAGCTTAGATTTAGGGGTCGGTGAAAAACTGTTTTTT
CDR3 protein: CASSLDLGVGEKLFF

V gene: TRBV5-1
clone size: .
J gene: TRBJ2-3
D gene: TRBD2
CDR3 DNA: TGCGCCAGCAGCTTGGTCAGTAACCCCCGGCTAGCGGGGATCACAGATACGCAGTATTTT
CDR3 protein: CASSLVSNPRLAGITDTQYF

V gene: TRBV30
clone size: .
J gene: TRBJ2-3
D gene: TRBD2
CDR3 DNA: TGTGCCTGGAGTGTAGGTGCTAGCGGGGATAGCACAGATACGCAGTATTTT
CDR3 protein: CAWSVGASGDSTDTQYF

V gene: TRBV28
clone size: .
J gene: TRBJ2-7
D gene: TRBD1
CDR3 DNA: TGTGCCAGCAGCCCTCCGCAGGGGGCGAACGAGCAGTACTTC
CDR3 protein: CASSPPQGANEQYF

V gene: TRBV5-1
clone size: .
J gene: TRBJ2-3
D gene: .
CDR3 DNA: TGCGCCAGCAGCTTGGGGGCTAGCGAATACACAGATACGCAGTATTTT
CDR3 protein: CASSLGASEYTDTQYF

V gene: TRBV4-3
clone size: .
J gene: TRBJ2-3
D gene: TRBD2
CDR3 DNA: TGCGCCAGCAGCCAGTTTAGCGGGGTCGGCACGCAGTATTTT
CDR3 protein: CASSQFSGVGTQYF

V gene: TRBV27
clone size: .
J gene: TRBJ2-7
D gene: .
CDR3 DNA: TGTGCCAGCAGTTTAGGGGGGTTTTCAAGGCCCACCTACGAGCAGTACTTC
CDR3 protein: CASSLGGFSRPTYEQYF

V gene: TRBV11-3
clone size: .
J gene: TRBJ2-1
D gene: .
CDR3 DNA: TGTGCCAGCAGCCCCGGGACTTTCACCGGGGACGAGCAGTTCTTC
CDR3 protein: CASSPGTFTGDEQFF

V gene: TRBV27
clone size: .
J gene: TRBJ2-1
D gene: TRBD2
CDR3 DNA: TGTGCCAGCAGTTTACCTGGGACTAGCGGAGTGGCGGGGGGAAGTGAGCAGTTCTTC
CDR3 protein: CASSLPGTSGVAGGSEQFF

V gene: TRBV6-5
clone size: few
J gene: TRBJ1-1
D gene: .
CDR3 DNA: TGTGCCAGCAGTACATCGGGGTATGGAGCTTTCTTT
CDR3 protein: CASSTSGYGAFF

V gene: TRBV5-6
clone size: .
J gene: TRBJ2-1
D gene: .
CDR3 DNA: TGTGCCAGCAGCGGCGGACTACCCTTCGATGAGCAGTTCTTC
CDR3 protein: CASSGGLPFDEQFF

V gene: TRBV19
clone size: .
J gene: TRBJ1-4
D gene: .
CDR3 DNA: TGTGCCAGTACAAGCGCCTATAATGAAAAACTGTTTTTT
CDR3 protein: CASTSAYNEKLFF

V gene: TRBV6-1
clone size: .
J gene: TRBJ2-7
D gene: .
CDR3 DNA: TGTGCCAGCAGGCAACAGGGAAACTCCTACGAGCAGTACTTC
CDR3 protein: CASRQQGNSYEQYF

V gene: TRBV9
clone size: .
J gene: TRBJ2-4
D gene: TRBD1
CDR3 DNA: TGTGCCAGCAGCGTTGACCCAGGGGGCCTGACCAAAAACATTCAGTACTTC
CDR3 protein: CASSVDPGGLTKNIQYF

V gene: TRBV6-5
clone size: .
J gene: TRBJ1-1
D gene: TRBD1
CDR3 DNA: TGTGCCAGCAGTTACCCGGACAGGGTTGGAACTGAAGCTTTCTTT
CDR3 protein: CASSYPDRVGTEAFF

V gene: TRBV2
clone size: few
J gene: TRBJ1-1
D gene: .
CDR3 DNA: TGTGCCAGCAAAGCACTCGTGAACACTGAAGCTTTCTTT
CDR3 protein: CASKALVNTEAFF

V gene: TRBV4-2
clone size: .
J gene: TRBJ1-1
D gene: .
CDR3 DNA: TGTGCCAGCAGCCAAGAGGCAGAGAACACTGAAGCTTTCTTT
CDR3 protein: CASSQEAENTEAFF

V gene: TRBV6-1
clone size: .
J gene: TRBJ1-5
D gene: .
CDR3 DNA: TGTGCCAGCAGTGAAGCTGCAGGGAACAATCAGCCCCAGCATTTT
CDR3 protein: CASSEAAGNNQPQHF

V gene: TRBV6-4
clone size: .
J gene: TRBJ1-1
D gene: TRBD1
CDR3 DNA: TGTGCCAGCAGCGCTCAGGGGGCGAACACTGGAGCTTTCTTT
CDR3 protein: CASSAQGANTGAFF

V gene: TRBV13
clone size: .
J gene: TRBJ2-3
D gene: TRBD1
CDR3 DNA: TGTGCCAGCAGCTTCGGGTTACAGGGGGAACTTAGCACAGATACGCAGTATTTT
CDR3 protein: CASSFGLQGELSTDTQYF

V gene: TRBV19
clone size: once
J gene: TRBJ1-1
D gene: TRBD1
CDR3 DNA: TGTGCCAGTAGTATGGCCCGGACAGGGGGCGACCCCTATGAAGCTTTCTTT
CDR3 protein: CASSMARTGGDPYEAFF

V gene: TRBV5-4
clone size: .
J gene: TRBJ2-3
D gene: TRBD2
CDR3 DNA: TGTGCCAGCAGCTTGCCTCCTAGCGGGAGGGCCGGAGATACGCAGTATTTT
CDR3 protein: CASSLPPSGRAGDTQYF

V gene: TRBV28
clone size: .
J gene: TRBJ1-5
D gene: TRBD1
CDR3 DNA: TGTGCCAGCAGTTCGGACAGGGAGGGCAATCAGCCCCAGCATTTT
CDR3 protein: CASSSDREGNQPQHF

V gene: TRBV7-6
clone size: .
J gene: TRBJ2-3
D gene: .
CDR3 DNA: TGTGCCAGCAGCTGGGGGCCCCACGACAGCCCCGGGGACCGGCCTACAGATACGCAGTATTTT
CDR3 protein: CASSWGPHDSPGDRPTDTQYF

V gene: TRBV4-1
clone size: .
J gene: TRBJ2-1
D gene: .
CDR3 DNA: TGCGCCAGCAGCCGTCTACGAGGGAGCAATGAGCAGTTCTTC
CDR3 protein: CASSRLRGSNEQFF

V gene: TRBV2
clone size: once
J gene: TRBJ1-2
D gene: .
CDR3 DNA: TGTGCCAGCAGTGCGGGAGACGCTAACTATGGCTACACCTTC
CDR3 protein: CASSAGDANYGYTF

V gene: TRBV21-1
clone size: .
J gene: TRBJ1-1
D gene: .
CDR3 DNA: TGTGCCAGCAGCATCTCGGACTTCTCGAACACTGAAGCTTTCTTT
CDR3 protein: CASSISDFSNTEAFF

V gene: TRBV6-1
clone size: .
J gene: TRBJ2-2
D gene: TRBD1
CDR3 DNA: TGTGCCAGCAGACAGGGGTGGGGAAACACCGGGGAGCTGTTTTTT
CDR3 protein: CASRQGWGNTGELFF

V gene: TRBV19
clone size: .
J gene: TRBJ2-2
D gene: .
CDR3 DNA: TGTGCCAGTAGTAATACCGAACACGGGGAGCTGTTTTTT
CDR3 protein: CASSNTEHGELFF

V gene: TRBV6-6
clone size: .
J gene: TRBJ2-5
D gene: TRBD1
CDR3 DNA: TGTGCCAGCAGTTACCCACGACAGGGGGAAGAGACCCAGTACTTC
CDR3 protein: CASSYPRQGEETQYF

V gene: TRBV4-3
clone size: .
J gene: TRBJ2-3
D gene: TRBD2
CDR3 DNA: TGCGCCAGCAGCCAAGAACGAATAGCGGGGGGGCTATTCACAGATACGCAGTATTTT
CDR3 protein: CASSQERIAGGLFTDTQYF

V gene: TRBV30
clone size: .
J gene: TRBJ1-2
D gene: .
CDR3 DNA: TGTGCCTGGAGTTTCGTCTATGGCTACACCTTC
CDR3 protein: CAWSFVYGYTF

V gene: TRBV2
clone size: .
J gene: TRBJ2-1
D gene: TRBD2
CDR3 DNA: TGTGCCAGCAGTACGCCCGGGGGCAGCAACTTAGCGGGAGAGACAAGTGAGCAGTTCTTC
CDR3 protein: CASSTPGGSNLAGETSEQFF

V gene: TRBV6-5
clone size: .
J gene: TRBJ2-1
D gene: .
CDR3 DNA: TGTGCCAGCAGTTTGGGACTTCCCGGTGAGCAGTTCTTC
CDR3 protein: CASSLGLPGEQFF

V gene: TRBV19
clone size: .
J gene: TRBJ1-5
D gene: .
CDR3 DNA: TGTGCCAGTAGTGTACAGGGTAGCAATCAGCCCCAGCATTTT
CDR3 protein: CASSVQGSNQPQHF

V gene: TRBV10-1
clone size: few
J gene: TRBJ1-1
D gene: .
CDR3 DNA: TGCGCCAGCAGTGAGTCGGCGGGGGGGCCGAACACTGAAGCTTTCTTT
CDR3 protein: CASSESAGGPNTEAFF

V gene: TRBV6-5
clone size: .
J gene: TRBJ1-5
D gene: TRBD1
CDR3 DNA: TGTGCCAGCAACCTTACAGGGGGGAATCAGCCCCAGCATTTT
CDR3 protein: CASNLTGGNQPQHF

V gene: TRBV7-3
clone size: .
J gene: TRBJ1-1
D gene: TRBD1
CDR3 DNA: TGTGCCAGCAGCTTAACGGACGGACAGGGAGAAGCTTTCTTT
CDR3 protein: CASSLTDGQGEAFF

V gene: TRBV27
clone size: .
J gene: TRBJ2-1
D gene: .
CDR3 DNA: TGTGCCAGCAGTTTATACGGTGAGCAGTTCTTC
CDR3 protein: CASSLYGEQFF

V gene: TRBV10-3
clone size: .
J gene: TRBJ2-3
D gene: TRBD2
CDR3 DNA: TGTGCCAGTGGACTAGCGGGGAGCACAGATACGCAGTATTTT
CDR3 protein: CASGLAGSTDTQYF

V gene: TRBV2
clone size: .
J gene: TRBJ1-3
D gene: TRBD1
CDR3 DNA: TGTGCCAGCAGTGAAAGGGGGGACAGGAGCACTGGAAACACCATATATTTT
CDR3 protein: CASSERGDRSTGNTIYF

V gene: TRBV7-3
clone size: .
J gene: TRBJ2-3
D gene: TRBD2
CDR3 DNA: TGTGCCAGCAGCCCGGGACTAGCGGGAGGTACAGATACGCAGTATTTT
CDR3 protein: CASSPGLAGGTDTQYF

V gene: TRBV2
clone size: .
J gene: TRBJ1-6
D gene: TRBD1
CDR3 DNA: TGTGCCAGCAGGCGGGACAGGGTAAATTCACCCCTCCACTTT
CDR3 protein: CASRRDRVNSPLHF

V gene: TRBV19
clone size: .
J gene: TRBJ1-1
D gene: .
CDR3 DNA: TGTGCCAGTAACAAACAGGAGGGAGGGACTGAAGCTTTCTTT
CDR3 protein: CASNKQEGGTEAFF

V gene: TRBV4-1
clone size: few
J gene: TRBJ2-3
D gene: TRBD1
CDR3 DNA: TGTGCCAGCAATCCCGGGACAGGGGAAACAGATACGCAGTATTTT
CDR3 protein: CASNPGTGETDTQYF

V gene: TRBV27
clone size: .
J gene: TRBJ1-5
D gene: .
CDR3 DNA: TGTGCCAGCAGTGTACGTCCAGGGCGCAATCAGCCCCAGCATTTT
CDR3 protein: CASSVRPGRNQPQHF

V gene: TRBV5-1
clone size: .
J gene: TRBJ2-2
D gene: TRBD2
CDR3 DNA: TGCGCCAGCAGCTACCTAGCGGGAGTGACCGGGGAGCTGTTTTTT
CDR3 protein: CASSYLAGVTGELFF

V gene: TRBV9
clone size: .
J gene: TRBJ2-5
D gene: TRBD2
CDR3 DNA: TGTGCCAGCAGCGTAGCGCTAGCGGGGTTCGAGACCCAGTACTTC
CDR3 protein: CASSVALAGFETQYF

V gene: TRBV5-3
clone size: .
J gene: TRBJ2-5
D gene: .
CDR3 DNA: TGTGCCAGAAGCTTGGCTCCCGAGGGCCAAGAGACCCAGTACTTC
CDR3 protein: CARSLAPEGQETQYF

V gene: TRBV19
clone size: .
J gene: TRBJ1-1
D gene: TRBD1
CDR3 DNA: TGTGCCAGTAGTTCCCCCGCACAGGGGGGGACTGAAGCTTTCTTT
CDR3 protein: CASSSPAQGGTEAFF

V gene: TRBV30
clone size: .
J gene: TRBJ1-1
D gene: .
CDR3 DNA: TGTGCCTGGAGTGGGGGCACGGACACTGAAGCTTTCTTT
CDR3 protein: CAWSGGTDTEAFF

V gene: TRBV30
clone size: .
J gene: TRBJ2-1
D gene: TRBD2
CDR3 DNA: TGTGCCTGGAGTGTGGGGACTAGAGGACTACATGAGCAGTTCTTC
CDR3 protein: CAWSVGTRGLHEQFF